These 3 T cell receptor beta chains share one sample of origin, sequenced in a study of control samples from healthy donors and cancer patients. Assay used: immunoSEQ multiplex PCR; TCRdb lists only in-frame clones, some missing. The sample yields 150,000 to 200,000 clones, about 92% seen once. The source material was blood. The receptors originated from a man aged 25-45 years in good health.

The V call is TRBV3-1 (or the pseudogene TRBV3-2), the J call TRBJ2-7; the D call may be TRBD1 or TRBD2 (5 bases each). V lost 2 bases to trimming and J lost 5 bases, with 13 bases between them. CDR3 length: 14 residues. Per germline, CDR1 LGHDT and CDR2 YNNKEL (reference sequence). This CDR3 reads CASSQRDVPNEQYF. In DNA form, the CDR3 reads TGTGCCAGCAGCCAAAGGGACGTCCCCAACGAGCAGTACTTC.

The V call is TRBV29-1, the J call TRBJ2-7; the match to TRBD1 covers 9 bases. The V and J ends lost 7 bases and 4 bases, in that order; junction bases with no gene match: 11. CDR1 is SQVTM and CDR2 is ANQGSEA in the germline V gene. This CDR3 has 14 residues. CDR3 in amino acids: CSALSYRGRYEQYF. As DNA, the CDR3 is TGCAGCGCCCTCTCATACAGGGGGCGGTACGAGCAGTACTTC.

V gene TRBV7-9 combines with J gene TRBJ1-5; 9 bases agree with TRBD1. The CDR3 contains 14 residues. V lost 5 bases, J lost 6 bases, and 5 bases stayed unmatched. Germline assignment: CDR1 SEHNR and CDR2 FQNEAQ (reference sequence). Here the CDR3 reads CASSEGQGSQPQHF. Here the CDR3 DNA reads TGTGCCAGCAGCGAGGGACAGGGTAGTCAGCCCCAGCATTTT.